The 9 T cell receptor beta chains in this list originate from one sample, sequenced in a study of T cell responses to AZD1222 COVID-19 vaccine. The protocol was immunoSEQ multiplex PCR, while the TCRdb copy is restricted to in-frame clones and leaves out a portion. The profile shows more than 150,000 clones, 90% to 95% of them singletons. The sample was peripheral blood, taken 28 days after the second AZD1222 dose. The receptors were sampled from an adult who received the AZD1222 COVID-19 vaccine.

CDR3 region: CAWNRAQIPYEQYF. As DNA, the CDR3 is TGTGCCTGGAATAGGGCGCAGATCCCCTACGAGCAGTACTTC. This sequence joins TRBV30 and TRBJ2-7; D is unclear. The CDR3 runs 14 residues. Germline V gene data show CDR1 as GTSNPN and CDR2 as SVGIG (reference sequence). V was trimmed by 4 bases and J by 2 bases, leaving 15 bases between them.

This clone has a single count. The V gene is TRBV6-4, the J gene TRBJ1-2; TRBD1 matches at 9 bases. V was pared by 0 bases and J by 7 bases, with 6 bases of the junction left unmatched. This CDR3 region has 15 residues. Per germline, CDR1 MRHNA and CDR2 SNTAGT. The CDR3 sequence: CASSDSYRGQGGYTF. CDR3 nucleotide sequence: TGTGCCAGCAGTGACTCGTACAGGGGGCAGGGTGGCTACACCTTC.

The chain joins TRBV5-1 to TRBJ2-5; TRBD2 is a possible D gene (6 bases). Trimming removed 0 bases at V and 2 bases at J, with 8 bases between. The CDR3 extends over 14 amino acids. Germline V CDR1 and CDR2: SGHRS, YFSETQ. CDR3 sequence reads: CASSLGLGQETQYF. CDR3 sequence (DNA): TGCGCCAGCAGCTTGGGACTAGGTCAAGAGACCCAGTACTTC.

V is TRBV23-1 and J is TRBJ2-2; D is ambiguous. TRBV23-1 belongs to the ORF category, with a function that is uncertain. V was shortened by 4 bases and J by 5 bases, with 17 bases between the two germline ends. The CDR3 is made up of 16 amino acids. The CDR3 spells CASSPRFCYPTGELFF. As DNA, the CDR3 is TGCGCCAGCAGTCCTAGGTTTTGCTACCCAACCGGGGAGCTGTTTTTT.

The V call is TRBV4-3, the J call TRBJ2-3; no clear D. V gave up 0 bases and J gave up 3 bases, with 16 bases separating them. The length of the CDR3 is 17 residues. Germline loops: CDR1 LGHNA, CDR2 YSLEER. The CDR3 nucleotides read TGCGCCAGCAGCCAAGACGGTGGATTAGGGCAGACAGATACGCAGTATTTT. It translates to CASSQDGGLGQTDTQYF.

The chain uses TRBV24-1 and TRBJ1-2, with D hard to call. In germline, CDR1 is KGHDR, CDR2 SFDVKD. Deletions cut 4 bases from V and 8 bases from J, with 10 bases between. The CDR3 has 12 residues. CDR3 DNA: TGTGCCACCAGTGACAGGTTGGGAGGCTACACCTTC. Protein product: CATSDRLGGYTF.

This chain links TRBV4-1 with TRBJ2-1; 10 positions agree with TRBD2. V was pared by 2 bases and J by 5 bases, with 9 bases of the junction left unmatched. The CDR3 covers 17 residues. Germline V gives CDR1 MGHRA, CDR2 YSYEKL. Here the CDR3 reads CASSQRFQRGGDNEQFF. CDR3 sequence (DNA): TGCGCCAGCAGCCAACGGTTTCAGCGGGGGGGTGACAATGAGCAGTTCTTC.

The V and J genes are TRBV18 and TRBJ2-7, with TRBD1 identical over 7 bases. The CDR3 is 14 amino acids. V was pared by 1 base and J by 3 bases, with 3 bases of the junction left unmatched. Germline CDR1 is KGHSH and CDR2 is LQKENI. The CDR3 DNA reads as TGTGCCAGCTCACCACGGGCAGGGGGCTACGAGCAGTACTTC. It specifies CASSPRAGGYEQYF. Filled out from reference TRBV18 and TRBJ2-7, the complete variable domain reads NAGVMQNPRHLVRRRGQEARLRCSPMKGHSHVYWYRQLPEEGLKFMVYLQKENIIDESGMPKERFSAEFPKEGPSILRIQQVVRGDSAAYFCASSPRAGGYEQYFGPGTRLTVT.

The chain joins TRBV28 to TRBJ1-4, with no clear D. The CDR3 is 15 amino acids. The germline CDR1 and CDR2 sequences are MDHEN and SYDVKM. Trimming took off 6 bases at V and 0 bases at J, with 11 bases between the two ends. DNA for the CDR3: TGTGCCAGCAGACCCGACACTTCAACTAATGAAAAACTGTTTTTT. Translated: CASRPDTSTNEKLFF.